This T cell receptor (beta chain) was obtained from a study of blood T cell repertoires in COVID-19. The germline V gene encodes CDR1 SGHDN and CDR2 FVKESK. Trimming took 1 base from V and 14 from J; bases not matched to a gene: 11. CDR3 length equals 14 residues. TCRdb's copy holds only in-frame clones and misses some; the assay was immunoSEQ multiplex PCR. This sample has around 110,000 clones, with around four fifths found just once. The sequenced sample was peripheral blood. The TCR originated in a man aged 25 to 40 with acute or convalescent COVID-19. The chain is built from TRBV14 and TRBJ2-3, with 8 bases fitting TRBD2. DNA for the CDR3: TGTGCCAGCAGCCAAGTGGGCAGCGGGGGTACTACGTATTTT. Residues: CASSQVGSGGTTYF.